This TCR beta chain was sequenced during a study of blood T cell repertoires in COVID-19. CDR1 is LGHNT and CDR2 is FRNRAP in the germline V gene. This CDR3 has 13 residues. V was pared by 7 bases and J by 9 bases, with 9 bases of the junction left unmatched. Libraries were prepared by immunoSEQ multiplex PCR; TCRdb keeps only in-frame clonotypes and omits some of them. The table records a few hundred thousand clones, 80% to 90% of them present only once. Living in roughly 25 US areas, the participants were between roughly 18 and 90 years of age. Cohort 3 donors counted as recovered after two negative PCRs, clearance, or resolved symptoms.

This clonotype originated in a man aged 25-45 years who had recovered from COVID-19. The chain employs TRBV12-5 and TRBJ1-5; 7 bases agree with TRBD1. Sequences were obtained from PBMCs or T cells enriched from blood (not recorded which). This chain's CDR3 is CASALTGRLPQHF. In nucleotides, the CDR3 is TGTGCTAGTGCCCTGACAGGGAGGTTGCCCCAGCATTTT.